The rows below give T cell receptor beta chains drawn from one sample of a study of T cells after posttransplantation cyclophosphamide. Clones were read by immunoSEQ multiplex PCR, and TCRdb kept only the in-frame ones, dropping some. The table shows about 6,900 clones, with just over 95% occurring only once. Sequenced sample: naive CD8+ T cells sorted from PBMCs. Receptors were obtained from a woman in her 30s in good health and a related stem cell transplant donor. Both conserved end residues are part of each CDR3. The D gene is left open where the match is weak. Expanded clones are given a class, and other clones once, few, many or no size at all.

CASSLGQEETYEQYF | TGCGCCAGCAGCTTGGGTCAGGAAGAAACCTACGAGCAGTACTTC | TRBV5-1 | - | 15 | - | TRBJ2-7
CASSWGQGALNTEAFF | TGTGCCAGCAGTTGGGGACAGGGAGCATTGAACACTGAAGCTTTCTTT | TRBV28 | TRBD1 | 16 | - | TRBJ1-1
CASSKRRLAGGYEQYF | TGTGCCAGCAGCAAACGGCGACTAGCGGGGGGCTACGAGCAGTACTTC | TRBV21-1 | - | 16 | - | TRBJ2-7
CASSLGTGVLGEQYF | TGTGCCAGCAGCTTGGGGACAGGGGTCCTCGGAGAGCAGTACTTC | TRBV7-9 | TRBD1 | 15 | - | TRBJ2-7
CASSLNAASNEKLFF | TGTGCCAGCAGCTTGAACGCGGCCTCTAATGAAAAACTGTTTTTT | TRBV5-6 | - | 15 | once | TRBJ1-4
CASSYQGMNTEAFF | TGTGCCAGCAGTTACCAGGGAATGAACACTGAAGCTTTCTTT | TRBV6-6 | - | 14 | - | TRBJ1-1
CASSKSGGRSSYEQYF | TGTGCCAGCAGCAAGTCAGGCGGGCGAAGCTCCTACGAGCAGTACTTC | TRBV21-1 | - | 16 | - | TRBJ2-7
CASSHPTGRADTEAFF | TGCGCCAGCAGCCACCCTACAGGCAGGGCCGACACTGAAGCTTTCTTT | TRBV4-1 | - | 16 | - | TRBJ1-1
CASSSLQGDQNTIYF | TGTGCCAGCAGCTCGTTACAGGGTGATCAAAACACCATATATTTT | TRBV11-2 | - | 15 | - | TRBJ1-3
CASSLMAGYEQYF | TGTGCCAGCAGTTTAATGGCGGGTTACGAGCAGTACTTC | TRBV27 | - | 13 | - | TRBJ2-7
CASTLGSSNQPQHF | TGTGCCAGCACCCTAGGGAGTAGCAATCAGCCCCAGCATTTT | TRBV28 | - | 14 | - | TRBJ1-5
CASSFLQTGTGGPGYGYTF | TGTGCCAGCAGCTTTCTCCAGACCGGGACAGGGGGCCCCGGCTATGGCTACACCTTC | TRBV7-8 | TRBD1 | 19 | - | TRBJ1-2
CASSIDRGTGETQYF | TGTGCCAGTAGTATCGATAGGGGGACCGGGGAGACCCAGTACTTC | TRBV19 | - | 15 | once | TRBJ2-5
CASSPGVGGYGYTF | TGTGCCAGCAGTCCGGGGGTGGGGGGATATGGCTACACCTTC | TRBV27 | - | 14 | - | TRBJ1-2
CASSFRGGNQPQHF | TGTGCCAGCAGTTTCAGGGGAGGCAATCAGCCCCAGCATTTT | TRBV27 | - | 14 | - | TRBJ1-5
CATQDRGHAQPQHF | TGTGCCACTCAGGACAGGGGGCATGCTCAGCCCCAGCATTTT | TRBV10-3 | TRBD1 | 14 | - | TRBJ1-5
CASRTGNEQFF | TGTGCCAGCAGAACCGGGAATGAGCAGTTCTTC | TRBV2 | - | 11 | - | TRBJ2-1
CASSIVGEAFF | TGTGCCAGTAGTATAGTCGGGGAAGCTTTCTTT | TRBV19 | - | 11 | - | TRBJ1-1
CASSIGGGNIQYF | TGTGCCAGTAGTATAGGGGGAGGGAACATTCAGTACTTC | TRBV19 | TRBD2 | 13 | - | TRBJ2-4
CASYPPGGEKLFF | TGTGCCAGCTACCCCCCAGGGGGTGAAAAACTGTTTTTT | TRBV7-9 | TRBD1 | 13 | - | TRBJ1-4
CASKDPRLSPYEQYF | TGTGCCAGCAAAGATCCGAGACTCTCGCCGTACGAGCAGTACTTC | TRBV6-1 | - | 15 | - | TRBJ2-7
CSAGQGGTEAFF | TGCAGCGCCGGGCAGGGGGGCACTGAAGCTTTCTTT | TRBV29-1 | TRBD1 | 12 | - | TRBJ1-1